These 14 T cell receptor beta chains were sequenced from one sample in a study of PD-L1 blockade in urothelial cancer. Here immunoSEQ multiplex PCR was the method, and the copy in TCRdb shows in-frame clones only, minus some. The data show more than 30,000 clones, with approximately 90% seen just once and around 2% held by the top ten. Sequenced here: PBMCs, sampled around atezolizumab (anti-PD-L1) treatment. These receptors all come from a man aged 55 to 70 with urothelial cancer.

V gene TRBV4-1 combines with J gene TRBJ1-6; 7 positions match TRBD1. The CDR3 consists of 14 residues. The V segment lost 3 bases and the J segment 10 bases; nucleotides outside the gene matches: 6. Germline CDR1 MGHRA, CDR2 YSYEKL. The DNA for the CDR3 is TGCGCCAGCAGCCATATTACAGGGGTCTCACCCCTCCACTTT. Translating gives CASSHITGVSPLHF.

The chain links TRBV28 to TRBJ1-5, with D unresolved. The germline V gene has CDR1 MDHEN and CDR2 SYDVKM. The CDR3 runs 15 residues. V lost 5 bases to trimming and J lost 4 bases, with 15 bases between them. CDR3 in DNA: TGTGCCAGCAGTCCCGGGTCCCGAGGGAATCAGCCCCAGCATTTT. Its protein is CASSPGSRGNQPQHF.

This clone was observed once. The chain links TRBV15 to TRBJ1-6; the D is unclear. The CDR3 covers 15 residues. Trimming stripped 5 bases from V and 2 bases from J, with 10 bases between. Germline V gives CDR1 LNHNV, CDR2 YYDKDF (reference sequence). The CDR3 reads CATSPRWAYNSPLHF. The CDR3 nucleotides read TGTGCCACCAGCCCGCGGTGGGCCTATAATTCACCCCTCCACTTT.

The chain couples TRBV19 to TRBJ1-1; D is possibly TRBD1 (6 bases). The V and J ends lost 4 bases and 3 bases respectively, with 9 bases between them. There are 13 residues in the CDR3. CDR1 and CDR2 from the germline V gene are LNHDA and SQIVND (reference sequence). CDR3 loop: CASSTQGYTEAFF. For the CDR3, the DNA is TGTGCCAGTAGTACACAGGGCTACACTGAAGCTTTCTTT.

The chain links TRBV6-1 to TRBJ2-7; TRBD1 matches 8 bases. Per germline, CDR1 MNHNS and CDR2 SASEGT. This CDR3 is 15 amino acids long. With V trimmed by 6 bases and J by 0 bases, 7 bases remained unmatched. The CDR3, as DNA: TGTGCCAGCAGGCCCTGGACAGGGAGCTCCTACGAGCAGTACTTC. It yields the protein CASRPWTGSSYEQYF.

This chain uses TRBV7-9 with TRBJ2-7; D is perhaps TRBD1 (5 bases). Germline lookup yields CDR1 SEHNR and CDR2 FQNEAQ (reference sequence). The CDR3 sequence is 15 residues long. The V and J ends lost 7 bases and 3 bases respectively, with 19 bases between them. CDR3 nucleotides: TGTGCCAGCAACACCACTCAGGGAAAGGACTACGAGCAGTACTTC. Protein sequence: CASNTTQGKDYEQYF.

The chain recombines TRBV29-1 with TRBJ2-3; 10 bases are a match to TRBD2. V shed 4 bases, J shed 3 bases, and the junction held 7 bases outside the gene matches. This CDR3 spans 15 amino acids. Germline V CDR1 and CDR2: SQVTM, ANQGSEA. CDR3 sequence reads: CSVGPKREGTDTQYF. The CDR3, as DNA: TGCAGCGTTGGACCCAAGCGGGAGGGGACAGATACGCAGTATTTT.

The genes are TRBV7-8 and TRBJ2-7; 7 bases map to TRBD1. V was clipped by 0 bases and J by 4 bases; unmatched bases: 9. The CDR3 contains 16 residues. Germline V gene sequence: CDR1 SGHVS, CDR2 FQNEAQ. The CDR3 protein is CASSLAPRTGSYEQYF. CDR3 DNA sequence: TGTGCCAGCAGCTTAGCTCCTCGGACAGGTTCGTACGAGCAGTACTTC.

The genes are TRBV5-4 and TRBJ2-1, with TRBD1 identical over 9 bases. This CDR3 comprises 15 residues. V lost 1 base to trimming and J lost 5 bases; unmatched junction nucleotides: 4. Germline values: CDR1 SGHNT, CDR2 YYREEE (reference sequence). In DNA form, the CDR3 reads TGTGCCAGCAGCTTGTTACAGGGGGCTAACAATGAGCAGTTCTTC. This codes for CASSLLQGANNEQFF.

The chain employs TRBV28 and TRBJ1-6; D is unresolved. This CDR3 spans 16 amino acids. Germline V gives CDR1 MDHEN, CDR2 SYDVKM. Trimming pared 3 bases from V and 5 bases from J, leaving 14 bases between. This CDR3 reads CASSFTFLSDNSPLHF. The CDR3 DNA is TGTGCCAGCAGTTTCACGTTCCTATCGGATAATTCACCCCTCCACTTT.

The rearrangement uses TRBV27 and TRBJ1-6; D gene unclear. With 3 bases removed from V and 7 bases from J, the gap between germline ends came to 16 bases. The CDR3 spans 16 residues. Germline V gene data show CDR1 as MNHEY and CDR2 as SMNVEV (reference sequence). The CDR3 sequence: CASSFEGSLGNSPLHF. The CDR3 DNA is TGTGCCAGCAGTTTCGAGGGTAGTCTAGGCAATTCACCCCTCCACTTT.

This clone has a single count. J is TRBJ2-7 and V is TRBV7-6, with D possibly TRBD2 on 5 matching bases. This CDR3 has 11 amino acids. V was trimmed by 5 bases and J by 5 bases, leaving 7 bases between them. The germline CDR1 and CDR2 sequences are SGHVS and FNYEAQ. In DNA, the CDR3 is TGTGCCAGCAGCCTCGGGGACGAGCAGTACTTC. Translating it yields CASSLGDEQYF.

J is TRBJ1-2 and V is TRBV7-9, with 7 bases fitting TRBD1. Germline V gene data show CDR1 as SEHNR and CDR2 as FQNEAQ (reference sequence). CDR3 length equals 17 residues. Unmatched junction bases numbered 14, after V lost 5 bases and J lost 2 bases. DNA of the CDR3: TGTGCCAGCAGCCCCGACAGGGACTCCTCCATAAACTATGGCTACACCTTC. Protein sequence: CASSPDRDSSINYGYTF.

The sample holds a few counts of this clone. The chain couples TRBV7-9 to TRBJ2-7, with a possible D match to TRBD2 (6 bases). Germline loops: CDR1 SEHNR, CDR2 FQNEAQ (reference sequence). Trimming stripped 6 bases from V and 6 bases from J, with 18 bases between. This CDR3 is 14 amino acids long. In DNA, the CDR3 is TGTGCCAGCAGACAGGCGAGTGGAGGGAGCGAGCAGTACTTC. As protein: CASRQASGGSEQYF.